These 16 T cell receptor beta chains share one sample of origin, sequenced in a study of T cells after posttransplantation cyclophosphamide. The method was immunoSEQ multiplex PCR; TCRdb's version includes in-frame clones alone and lacks a portion of them. The sample shows roughly 35,000 clones, none of them appearing just once. The sample taken for sequencing was PBMCs. Receptor source: a girl between 5 and 17 years old in good health, CMV-negative, and a related stem cell transplant donor.

In this sample, this clone turned up many times. The chain is built from TRBV5-4 and TRBJ2-7; 8 bases fit TRBD2. The ends lost 4 bases at V and 8 bases at J; junction bases unmatched: 14. There are 15 residues in the CDR3. CDR1 is SGHNT, CDR2 YYREEE, per germline (reference sequence). For the CDR3, the DNA is TGTGCCAGCAGCGCGGGGGGCGGGAGCTATCTAAAGCAGTACTTC. Its translation is CASSAGGGSYLKQYF.

This clone has a count of ten or more. The chain links TRBV2 to TRBJ1-1; possible D gene TRBD1, 5 bases. Germline V gives CDR1 SNHLY, CDR2 FYNNEI. V was clipped by 5 bases and J by 2 bases, with 15 bases between them. The CDR3 totals 15 residues. The CDR3 nucleotides read TGTGCCAGCAGTTTGGGAACCAGGGTAAACACTGAAGCTTTCTTT. Protein sequence: CASSLGTRVNTEAFF. Using reference TRBV2 and TRBJ1-1 for the parts outside the CDR3, the full variable domain is EPEVTQTPSHQVTQMGQEVILRCVPISNHLYFYWYRQILGQKVEFLVSFYNNEISEKSEIFDDQFSVERPDGSNFTLKIRSTKLEDSAMYFCASSLGTRVNTEAFFGQGTRLTVV.

This clone appeared many times. The rearrangement links TRBV9 to TRBJ2-7; D is unclear. Germline CDR1 and CDR2: SGDLS and YYNGEE. This CDR3 spans 14 amino acids. The ends were cut back, 0 bases at V and 5 bases at J, with 12 bases in the middle. CDR3 sequence: CASSVDGRMDEQYF. CDR3 DNA: TGTGCCAGCAGCGTAGATGGCAGGATGGACGAGCAGTACTTC.

CDR3 sequence: CASSGLAGRGTDTQYF. CDR3 nucleotide sequence: TGTGCCAGCAGTGGACTAGCGGGAAGGGGCACAGATACGCAGTATTTT. The chain combines TRBV6-6 with TRBJ2-3; 12 nucleotides line up with TRBD2. CDR1 MNHNY and CDR2 SVGAGI come from the germline V gene (reference sequence). V shed 5 bases and J 1 base; nucleotides not matched to a gene: 4. The CDR3 consists of 16 residues.

The chain combines TRBV29-1 with TRBJ2-7, with 9 bases lining up with TRBD1. V dropped 5 bases and J dropped 3; count of bases not matched to a gene: 8. CDR1 is SQVTM, CDR2 ANQGSEA, per germline. CDR3 size: 14 residues. CDR3 region: CSVRGTGYGYEQYF. CDR3 DNA sequence: TGCAGCGTTCGCGGGACAGGGTATGGCTACGAGCAGTACTTC.

This clone was observed a handful of times. V gene TRBV25-1 combines with J gene TRBJ2-3; TRBD2 agrees at 7 bases. The CDR3 has 14 residues. Germline loops: CDR1 MGHDK, CDR2 SYGVNS. The V segment lost 4 bases and the J segment 0 bases; nucleotides outside the gene matches: 1. The CDR3 reads CASSGGGSTDTQYF. The CDR3, as DNA: TGTGCCAGCAGTGGGGGGGGGAGCACAGATACGCAGTATTTT. The whole variable domain, filled in from reference TRBV25-1 and TRBJ2-3, reads EADIYQTPRYLVIGTGKKITLECSQTMGHDKMYWYQQDPGMELHLIHYSYGVNSTEKGDLSSESTVSRIRTEHFPLTLESARPSHTSQYLCASSGGGSTDTQYFGPGTRLTVL.

This clone was observed a few times. This rearrangement joins TRBV10-1 to TRBJ2-1; 10 bases are a match to TRBD2. V was clipped by 10 bases and J by 6 bases; unmatched bases: 6. CDR3 size: 13 residues. Looked up from germline, CDR1 is WNHNN and CDR2 is SYGVQD (reference sequence). In DNA form, the CDR3 reads TGCGCCACCAGCGGGGGGGCGGGCAATGAGCAGTTCTTC. Protein: CATSGGAGNEQFF.

This clone was detected ten times or more. The chain joins TRBV28 to TRBJ2-7; D possibly corresponds to TRBD1 (6 bases). V dropped 8 bases and J dropped 6 bases, with 11 bases sitting between them. The CDR3 runs 11 residues. Germline CDR1 is MDHEN and CDR2 is SYDVKM. This CDR3 reads CASSRGIEQYF. The CDR3 bases are TGTGCCAGCTCCAGGGGTATCGAGCAGTACTTC.

In this sample, this clone turned up a few times. The CDR3 region has the DNA TGTGCCAGCAGCTTAGCTGGACTACCTCAAGAGACCCAGTACTTC. This sequence encodes CASSLAGLPQETQYF. V gene TRBV7-8 combines with J gene TRBJ2-5, with D possibly being TRBD2 (6 bases). This CDR3 comprises 15 residues. The V gene lost 0 bases and the J gene lost 2 bases, with 10 bases spanning the gap. The V gene's germline CDR1 is SGHVS and CDR2 FQNEAQ.

This clone was counted ten times or more. The chain links TRBV4-1 to TRBJ2-2, with D tentatively TRBD2 (6 bases). CDR3 length: 18 residues. The germline CDR1 and CDR2 sequences are MGHRA and YSYEKL. V was clipped by 1 base and J by 7 bases, with 22 bases between them. Written as DNA, the CDR3 is TGCGCCAGCAGCCAAGTTGTGGGCCGGGACTCACCGGTCGGGGAGCTGTTTTTT. Its protein product is CASSQVVGRDSPVGELFF.

At least ten counts were recorded for this clone. CDR3 residues: CASSFLGSDRNEKLFF. CDR3 DNA: TGTGCCAGCAGCTTTTTAGGGAGCGACCGTAATGAAAAACTGTTTTTT. The V and J genes are TRBV5-6 and TRBJ1-4; the D is unclear. The CDR3 is 16 amino acids. Looked up from germline, CDR1 is SGHDT and CDR2 is YYEEEE. V was cut by 2 bases and J by 4 bases, with 15 bases left in between.

This clone was seen repeatedly, ten times or more. V and J are TRBV7-2 and TRBJ1-5, with a weak D call TRBD1 (6 bases). Germline CDR1 is SGHTA and CDR2 is FQGNSA. CDR3 length: 15 amino acids. The V end lost 4 bases, the J end lost 2 bases, and 12 bases lay between the germline ends. This CDR3 reads CASSYLGQRNQPQHF. For the CDR3, the DNA is TGTGCCAGCAGCTATCTTGGACAGCGCAATCAGCCCCAGCATTTT.

This clone was seen many times. J is TRBJ2-7 and V is TRBV27; 13 nucleotides match TRBD2. This CDR3 has 16 residues. Germline V gives CDR1 MNHEY, CDR2 SMNVEV (reference sequence). The trim removed 8 bases at V and 3 bases at J, leaving 10 bases unmatched. CDR3 coding DNA: TGTGCCAGCTTTCCTGTCGGACTAGCGGGAGTCTACGAGCAGTACTTC. It is translated as CASFPVGLAGVYEQYF.

This clone has a count of ten or more. This chain links TRBV11-2 with TRBJ1-2; possibly TRBD1 for D (6 bases). Germline V lookup: CDR1 SGHAT, CDR2 FQNNGV. This CDR3 has 13 residues. Trimming took off 6 bases at V and 2 bases at J, with 10 bases between the two ends. The CDR3: CASSLDRNYGYTF. The CDR3 nucleotides read TGTGCCAGCAGTCTCGACAGGAACTATGGCTACACCTTC.

The table lists this clone with many counts. The V gene is TRBV6-6, the J gene TRBJ1-3; TRBD1 aligns across 8 bases. The V gene end was trimmed by 2 bases and the J gene end by 3 bases; junction bases not matched to a gene: 6. Germline CDR1 and CDR2: MNHNY and SVGAGI (reference sequence). The CDR3 extends over 16 amino acids. CDR3: CASSYIHRGYGNTIYF. The DNA of the CDR3 is TGTGCCAGCAGTTACATTCACAGGGGGTATGGAAACACCATATATTTT.

This clone was counted ten times or more. The chain joins TRBV4-1 to TRBJ2-1; 11 bases match TRBD2. Germline V gene sequence: CDR1 MGHRA, CDR2 YSYEKL. The J segment lost 0 bases and the V segment lost 0 bases, leaving 7 bases of the junction unmatched. The CDR3 is 19 residues long. The CDR3 is CASSQDPSGGRSSYNEQFF. The DNA of the CDR3 is TGCGCCAGCAGCCAAGACCCTAGCGGGGGGCGGAGCTCCTACAATGAGCAGTTCTTC.